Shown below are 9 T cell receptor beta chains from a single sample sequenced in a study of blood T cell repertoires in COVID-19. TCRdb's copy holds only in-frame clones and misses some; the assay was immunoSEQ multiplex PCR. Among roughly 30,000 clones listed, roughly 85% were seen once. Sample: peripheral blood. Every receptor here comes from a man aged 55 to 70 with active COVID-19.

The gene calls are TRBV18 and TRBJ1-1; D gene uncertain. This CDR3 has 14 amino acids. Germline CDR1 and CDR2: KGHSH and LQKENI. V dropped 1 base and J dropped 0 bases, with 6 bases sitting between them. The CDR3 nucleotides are TGTGCCAGCTCACCACGGAGGTTGAACACTGAAGCTTTCTTT. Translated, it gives CASSPRRLNTEAFF.

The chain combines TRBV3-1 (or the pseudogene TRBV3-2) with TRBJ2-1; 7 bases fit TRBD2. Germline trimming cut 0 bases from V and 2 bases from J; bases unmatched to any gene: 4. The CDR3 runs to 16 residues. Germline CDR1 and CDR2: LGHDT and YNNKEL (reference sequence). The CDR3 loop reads CASSQDPAGPYNEQFF. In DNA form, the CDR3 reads TGTGCCAGCAGCCAAGATCCAGCGGGACCCTACAATGAGCAGTTCTTC.

CDR3 protein: CASRTRGGANEKLFF. The CDR3 DNA reads TGTGCCAGCAGGACGCGGGGTGGTGCTAATGAAAAACTGTTTTTT. The J gene is TRBJ1-4, the V gene TRBV28, with D uncertain. The germline V and J ends were trimmed by 6 bases and 3 bases, with 14 bases remaining between them. From germline, CDR1 is MDHEN and CDR2 SYDVKM. CDR3 size: 15 residues.

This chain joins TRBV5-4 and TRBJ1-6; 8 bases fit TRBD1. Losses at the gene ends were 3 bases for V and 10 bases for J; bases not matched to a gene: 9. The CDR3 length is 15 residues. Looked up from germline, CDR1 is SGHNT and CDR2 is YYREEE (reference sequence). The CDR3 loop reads CASSSGQGQRSPLHF. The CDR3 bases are TGTGCCAGCAGCTCAGGACAGGGACAAAGGTCACCCCTCCACTTT.

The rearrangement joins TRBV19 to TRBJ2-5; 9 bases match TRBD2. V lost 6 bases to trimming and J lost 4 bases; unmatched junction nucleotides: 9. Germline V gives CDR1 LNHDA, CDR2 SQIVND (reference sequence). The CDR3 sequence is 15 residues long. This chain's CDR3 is CASRSTGTSLETQYF. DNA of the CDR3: TGTGCCAGTAGAAGTACCGGGACTAGCTTAGAGACCCAGTACTTC.

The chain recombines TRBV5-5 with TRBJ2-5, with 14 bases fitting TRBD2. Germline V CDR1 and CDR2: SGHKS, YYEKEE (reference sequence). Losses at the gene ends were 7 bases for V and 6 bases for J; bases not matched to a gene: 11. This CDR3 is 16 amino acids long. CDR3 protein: CASVDNRLAGGKTQYF. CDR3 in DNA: TGTGCCAGCGTGGACAACAGACTAGCGGGAGGGAAGACCCAGTACTTC.

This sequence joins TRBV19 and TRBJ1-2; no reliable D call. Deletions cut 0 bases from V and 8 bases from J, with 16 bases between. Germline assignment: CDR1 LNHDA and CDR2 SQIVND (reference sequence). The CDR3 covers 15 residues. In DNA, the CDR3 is TGTGCCAGTAGTATAGAGGTTGGGCTGCGCCACGGCTACACCTTC. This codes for CASSIEVGLRHGYTF.

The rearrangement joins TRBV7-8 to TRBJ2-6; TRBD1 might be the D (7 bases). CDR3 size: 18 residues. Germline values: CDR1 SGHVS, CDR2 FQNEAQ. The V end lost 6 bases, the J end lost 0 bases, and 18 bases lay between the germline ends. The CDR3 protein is CASSLGQGGFSGANVLTF. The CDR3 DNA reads TGTGCCAGCAGTTTGGGGCAGGGGGGTTTCTCTGGGGCCAACGTCCTGACTTTC.

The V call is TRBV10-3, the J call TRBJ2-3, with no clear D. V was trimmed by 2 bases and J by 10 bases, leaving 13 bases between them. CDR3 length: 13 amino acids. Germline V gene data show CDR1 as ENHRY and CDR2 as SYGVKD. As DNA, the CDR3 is TGTGCCATCAGTGAGGAACTTCCCACTGCGCAGTATTTT. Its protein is CAISEELPTAQYF.